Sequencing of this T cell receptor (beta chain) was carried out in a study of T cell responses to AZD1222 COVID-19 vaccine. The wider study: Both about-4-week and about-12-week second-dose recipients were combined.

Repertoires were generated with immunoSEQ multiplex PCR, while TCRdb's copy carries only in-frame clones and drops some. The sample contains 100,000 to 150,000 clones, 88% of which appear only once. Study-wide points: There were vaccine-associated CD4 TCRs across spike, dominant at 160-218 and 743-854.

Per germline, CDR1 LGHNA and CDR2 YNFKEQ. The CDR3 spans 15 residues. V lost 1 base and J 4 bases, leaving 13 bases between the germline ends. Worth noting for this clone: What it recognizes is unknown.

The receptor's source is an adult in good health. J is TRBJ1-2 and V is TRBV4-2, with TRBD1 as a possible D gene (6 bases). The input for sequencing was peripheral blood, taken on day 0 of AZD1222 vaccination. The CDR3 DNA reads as TGTGCCAGCAGCCAAGCGCAAGGGACAAGCTATGGCTACACCTTC. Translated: CASSQAQGTSYGYTF.